This TCR beta chain was retrieved from a study of T cell responses to AZD1222 COVID-19 vaccine. Study observations and caveats: As reported, nearly half of all spike-specific TCRs target variant regions that are unmutated.

This clone has just one count. The antigen remains undetermined. With 7 bases removed from V and 1 base from J, the gap between germline ends came to 13 bases. CDR3 length: 14 amino acids. The V gene's germline CDR1 is SGHAT and CDR2 FQNNGV. Method: immunoSEQ multiplex PCR; TCRdb's copy keeps in-frame clones and lacks some. The sample has about 160,000 clones; 88% are singletons. The sequence came from an adult who received the AZD1222 COVID-19 vaccine. The chain joins TRBV11-2 to TRBJ2-5; D is tentatively TRBD1 or TRBD2 (5 bases each). Here the sequenced sample was peripheral blood, taken 28 days after the second AZD1222 dose. The CDR3 bases are TGTGCCAGCACTAACAGAGGGGCCCAAGAGACCCAGTACTTC. This sequence encodes CASTNRGAQETQYF.